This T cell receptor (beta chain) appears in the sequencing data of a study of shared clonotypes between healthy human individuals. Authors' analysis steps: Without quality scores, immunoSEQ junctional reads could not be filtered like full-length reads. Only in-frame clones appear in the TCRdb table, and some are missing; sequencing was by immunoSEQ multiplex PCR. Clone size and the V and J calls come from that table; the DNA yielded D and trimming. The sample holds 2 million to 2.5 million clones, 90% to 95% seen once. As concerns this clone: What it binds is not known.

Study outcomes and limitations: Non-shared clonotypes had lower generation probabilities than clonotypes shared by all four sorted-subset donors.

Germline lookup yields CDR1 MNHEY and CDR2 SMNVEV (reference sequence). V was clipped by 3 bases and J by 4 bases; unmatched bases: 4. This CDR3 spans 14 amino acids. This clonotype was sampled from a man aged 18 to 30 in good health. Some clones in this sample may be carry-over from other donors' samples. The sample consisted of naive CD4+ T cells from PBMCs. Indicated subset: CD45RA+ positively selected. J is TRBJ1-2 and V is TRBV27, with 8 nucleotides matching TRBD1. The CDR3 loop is CASSFLDRGYGYTF. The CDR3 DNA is TGTGCCAGCAGTTTTCTCGACAGGGGCTATGGCTACACCTTC.